This T cell receptor (beta chain) was captured in a study of blood T cell repertoires in COVID-19. Across the study: Researchers got acute and convalescent COVID-19 samples from the United States, Italy and Spain. Nucleic acid was either cDNA or gDNA, and it came from T cells, B-cell-depleted T cells, or PBMCs.

In the original workflow: Amplification from reference gene primers served as the basis for estimated nucleated cell counts. Only in-frame clones appear in the TCRdb table, and some are missing; sequencing was by immunoSEQ multiplex PCR. V, J and clone size are taken as reported in that table, and D and trimming were inferred from the DNA itself. This table has around 97,000 clones, about 80% appearing once. Germline lookup yields CDR1 LNHDA and CDR2 SQIVND (reference sequence). V was cut by 3 bases and J by 8 bases, with 19 bases left in between. The CDR3 covers 15 residues. Material for sequencing was peripheral blood. The clonotype was recovered from a man between 65 and 79 years old with acute or convalescent COVID-19. V is TRBV19 and J is TRBJ1-1; D gene unclear. The CDR3 DNA reads TGTGCCAGTAGTATCTTATACAGTGATAAAAGGGAAGCTTTCTTT. This codes for CASSILYSDKREAFF. The variable domain in full, with the rest retrieved from reference TRBV19 and TRBJ1-1, is DGGITQSPKYLFRKEGQNVTLSCEQNLNHDAMYWYRQDPGQGLRLIYYSQIVNDFQKGDIAEGYSVSREKKESFPLTVTSAQKNPTAFYLCASSILYSDKREAFFGQGTRLTVV.